The clone carrying this T cell receptor (beta chain) was detected only once. The sample comes from a study of shared clonotypes between healthy human individuals. Running of the assay took place at deep level. In replicate PCRs of unsorted PBMC, around 300 ng DNA, 31,000 or so T cell genomes, was used. In the authors' workflow: Filtering differed because ImmunoSEQ produced junction-only sequences that carried no quality scores. Assay: immunoSEQ multiplex PCR; the TCRdb copy retains only in-frame clones and omits some. V, J and clone size are taken as reported in that table, and D and trimming were inferred from the DNA itself. The table has about 460,000 clones, approximately 71% seen once. Germline assignment: CDR1 SQVTM and CDR2 ANQGSEA. This CDR3 has 14 amino acids. V was pared by 7 bases and J by 1 base, with 15 bases between.

This receptor was taken from a woman between 40 and 50 years old in good health. Some clones in this sample may be carry-over from other donors' samples. The specimen sequenced was PBMCs. V usage is TRBV29-1 and J usage is TRBJ2-3; possible D gene TRBD1, 6 bases. The CDR3 region is CSDRRSGGTDTQYF. The CDR3 DNA sequence: TGCAGCGACCGCCGCTCAGGGGGCACAGATACGCAGTATTTT.